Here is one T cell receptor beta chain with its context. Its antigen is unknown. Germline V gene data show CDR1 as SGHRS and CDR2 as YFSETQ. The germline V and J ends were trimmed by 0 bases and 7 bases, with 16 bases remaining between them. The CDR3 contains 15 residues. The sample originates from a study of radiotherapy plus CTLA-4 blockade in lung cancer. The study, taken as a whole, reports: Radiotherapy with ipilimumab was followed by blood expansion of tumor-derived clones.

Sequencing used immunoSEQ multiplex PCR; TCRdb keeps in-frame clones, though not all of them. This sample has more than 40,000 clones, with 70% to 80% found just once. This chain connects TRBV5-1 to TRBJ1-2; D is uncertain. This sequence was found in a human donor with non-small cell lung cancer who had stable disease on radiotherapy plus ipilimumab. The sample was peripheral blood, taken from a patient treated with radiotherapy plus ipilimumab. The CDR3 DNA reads TGCGCCAGCAGCTTGGAGGGTCACTCGTCAGGTGGCTACACCTTC. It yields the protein CASSLEGHSSGGYTF.